Listed here are 10 T cell receptor beta chains from one sample, sequenced in a study of T cell repertoires in cytomegalovirus infection. TCRdb called the reads again in MiXCR, with one record for every CDR3 protein. The sample yields a few hundred thousand distinct CDR3 sequences, about 17% seen once. The sequencing sample was made of PBMCs. The receptors were sampled from a human donor in good health (CMV status not recorded). Some clones in this sample may be carry-over from other donors' samples.

This clonotype was detected ten times or more. The V call is TRBV7-2, the J call TRBJ1-4; D perhaps matches TRBD1 (6 bases). The CDR3 contains 15 residues. The V gene's germline CDR1 is SGHTA and CDR2 FQGNSA. Trimming shortened V by 1 base and J by 3 bases, and 9 bases separated the two germline ends. The CDR3 here is CASSLGGLSNEKLFF. CDR3 DNA sequence: TGTGCCAGCAGCTTAGGGGGGCTTTCTAATGAAAAACTGTTTTTT. The full variable domain, completed using reference TRBV7-2 and TRBJ1-4, is GAGVSQSPSNKVTEKGKDVELRCDPISGHTALYWYRQSLGQGLEFLIYFQGNSAPDKSGLPSDRFSAERTGGSVSTLTIQRTQQEDSAVYLCASSLGGLSNEKLFFGSGTQLSVL.

The rearrangement joins TRBV13 to TRBJ1-5, with 12 bases lining up with TRBD1. CDR1 and CDR2 from the germline V gene are PRHDT and FYEKMQ (reference sequence). The length of the CDR3 is 19 residues. The junction had 15 bases not matched to a gene; V was cut back by 4 bases and J by 5 bases. CDR3 in amino acids: CASSSLVGTGGFGDQPQHF. The CDR3 nucleotides are TGTGCCAGCAGCTCGCTTGTGGGGACAGGGGGCTTTGGTGATCAGCCCCAGCATTTT.

This clonotype occurred a few times. The rearrangement joins TRBV20-1 to TRBJ1-2, with D maybe TRBD1 (6 bases). The CDR3 extends over 14 amino acids. Germline V lookup: CDR1 DFQATT, CDR2 SNEGSKA (reference sequence). Trimming left V 1 base short and J 5 bases short, with 14 bases between. In DNA form, the CDR3 reads TGCAGTGCTAGAGGGACAGTGGAGGGGTATGGCTACACCTTC. It translates to CSARGTVEGYGYTF.

This chain links TRBV5-4 with TRBJ1-3; TRBD1 matches 8 bases. CDR3 length: 15 amino acids. Germline CDR1 reads SGHNT; CDR2 reads YYREEE (reference sequence). V shed 4 bases and J 3 bases; nucleotides not matched to a gene: 6. As DNA, the CDR3 is TGTGCCAGCAGCCTAAAGACAGGGGATGGAAACACCATATATTTT. Its protein product is CASSLKTGDGNTIYF. The whole variable domain, remainder taken from reference TRBV5-4 and TRBJ1-3, is ETGVTQSPTHLIKTRGQQVTLRCSSQSGHNTVSWYQQALGQGPQFIFQYYREEENGRGNFPPRFSGLQFPNYSSELNVNALELDDSALYLCASSLKTGDGNTIYFGEGSWLTVV.

Only a few counts were recorded for this clonotype. V gene TRBV12-3 or TRBV12-4 combines with J gene TRBJ1-5; D unresolved. V shed 6 bases and J shed 7 bases, with 13 bases lying between them. This CDR3 has 13 residues. CDR3 loop: CASRSSSGQPQHF. CDR3 nucleotide sequence: TGTGCCAGCAGAAGCTCATCCGGCCAGCCCCAGCATTTT.

The sample holds many counts of this clonotype. This chain uses TRBV11-2 with TRBJ1-2, with a weak D call TRBD1 (5 bases). Germline values: CDR1 SGHAT, CDR2 FQNNGV. The CDR3 totals 13 residues. The V end lost 2 bases, the J end lost 4 bases, and 8 bases lay between the germline ends. Here the CDR3 DNA reads TGTGCCAGCAGCTTAACAGGTGTCTATGGCTACACCTTC. This encodes CASSLTGVYGYTF.

This chain joins TRBV6-5 and TRBJ1-3, with D uncertain. Per germline, CDR1 MNHEY and CDR2 SVGAGI. The CDR3 has 15 amino acids. The ends were cut back, 7 bases at V and 0 bases at J, with 13 bases in the middle. The DNA of the CDR3 is TGTGCCAGCATGCGACAAATAGCCTCTGGAAACACCATATATTTT. Translating gives CASMRQIASGNTIYF.

In its sample, this clonotype was seen many times. The chain recombines TRBV7-6 with TRBJ1-2; perhaps TRBD1 as D (6 bases). Trimming removed 1 base at V and 6 bases at J, with 9 bases between. Germline CDR1 reads SGHVS; CDR2 reads FNYEAQ. CDR3 size: 13 residues. The CDR3, as DNA: TGTGCCAGCAGCTTAGAGCCAGGGGATGGCTACACCTTC. Its protein product is CASSLEPGDGYTF.

A few counts support this clonotype. V is TRBV20-1 and J is TRBJ2-3; TRBD2 agrees at 12 bases. This CDR3 has 18 residues. The germline V gene encodes CDR1 DFQATT and CDR2 SNEGSKA (reference sequence). V gave up 3 bases and J gave up 2 bases; unmatched junction bases: 12. CDR3 nucleotide sequence: TGCAGTGCTAGCGAGGGGGCTAGCGGGGGGGCGGACACAGATACGCAGTATTTT. Amino acids: CSASEGASGGADTDTQYF.

As DNA, the CDR3 is TGTGCCAGCATGGAGGGGAGGCGTGAAAAACTGTTTTTT. It yields the protein CASMEGRREKLFF. This sequence joins TRBV6-8 and TRBJ1-4, with D perhaps matching TRBD1 (5 bases). The V gene's germline CDR1 is MNHGY and CDR2 SAAAGT. The V end lost 7 bases, the J end lost 7 bases, and 13 bases lay between the germline ends. This CDR3 is 13 amino acids long.